This paragraph reports one T cell receptor (beta chain). Its antigen is as yet unknown. This entry belongs to a study of shared clonotypes between healthy human individuals. Study context: In total, the donors were a couple of women and a few men aged 18 to 49. General study points: Non-shared clonotypes had lower generation probabilities than clonotypes shared by all four sorted-subset donors. Around 4.7% was the fraction of naive CD4 clonotypes found shared across several donors.

The CDR3 covers 14 residues. Germline assignment: CDR1 SGHDT and CDR2 YYEEEE. The ends were cut back, 4 bases at V and 0 bases at J, with 11 bases in the middle. CD45RO-negative cells were positively selected for CCR7, leaving out terminally differentiated effector memory CD45RA+ cells. Assay: immunoSEQ multiplex PCR; the TCRdb copy retains only in-frame clones and omits some. This table holds about 2.1 million clones, over 85% found once. The source of this sequence is a man aged 18 to 29 in good health. Some clones in this sample may be carry-over from other donors' samples. This chain links TRBV5-6 with TRBJ2-7; D may correspond to TRBD1 or TRBD2 (5 bases each). The sample taken for sequencing was naive CD8+ T cells from PBMCs. The CDR3: CASSPRDHSYEQYF. DNA of the CDR3: TGTGCCAGCAGCCCCCGGGACCACTCCTACGAGCAGTACTTC.